The entry that follows covers one TCR beta chain sequence. The source of the sample is a study of long-term antiretroviral therapy in people with HIV. With survey level as its setting, the immunoSEQ assay was v3.0. The assay was immunoSEQ multiplex PCR, and TCRdb's table has in-frame clones only and misses some. The sample yields under 25,000 clones, 88% seen once. The origin of this receptor is a man aged 55 to 70 with HIV. Sample: unsorted PBMCs, taken 0.6 years after starting antiretroviral therapy.

This CDR3 is CASQSKPFRQGSYNEQFF. The CDR3 coding sequence is TGTGCCAGCCAATCCAAACCCTTTCGACAGGGGAGCTACAATGAGCAGTTCTTC. The V and J genes are TRBV19 and TRBJ2-1, with 8 bases lining up with TRBD1. Unmatched junction bases numbered 19, after V lost 9 bases and J lost 3 bases. The germline V gene encodes CDR1 LNHDA and CDR2 SQIVND (reference sequence). This CDR3 contains 18 residues.